Listed here are 28 T cell receptor beta chains from one sample, sequenced in a study of human T cells and chemical hapten exposure. The time point here: pre-sensitization, week 0. Treatment specified: therapeutic diphenylcyclopropenone sensitization with weekly scalp DPC. A single record per CDR3 protein comes from TCRdb applying MiXCR to the RACE reads. The sample contains about 120,000 distinct CDR3 sequences, approximately 15% of which appear only once. Specimen: whole blood, collected in connection with sensitization to the hapten diphenylcyclopropenone (DPC). Receptor source: a woman aged 18-29 years with alopecia areata. Some clones in this sample may be carry-over from other donors' samples.

This clonotype was found a few times. This chain connects TRBV11-2 to TRBJ1-1; D is unresolved. The germline V gene encodes CDR1 SGHAT and CDR2 FQNNGV. V shed 0 bases and J shed 5 bases, with 7 bases lying between them. This CDR3 region has 13 residues. The CDR3 is CASSLDRRTEAFF. CDR3 sequence (DNA): TGTGCCAGCAGCTTAGACCGAAGGACTGAAGCTTTCTTT. Full variable domain (remainder filled in from reference TRBV11-2 and TRBJ1-1): EAGVAQSPRYKIIEKRQSVAFWCNPISGHATLYWYQQILGQGPKLLIQFQNNGVVDDSQLPKDRFSAERLKGVDSTLKIQPAKLEDSAVYLCASSLDRRTEAFFGQGTRLTVV.

This sequence joins TRBV12-3 or TRBV12-4 and TRBJ2-3, with a tentative D call TRBD2 (7 bases). The CDR3 sequence is 15 residues long. Trimming removed 5 bases at V and 2 bases at J, with 14 bases between. Here the CDR3 reads CASSSRGGITDTQYF. CDR3 sequence (DNA): TGTGCCAGCAGTAGTAGGGGGGGGATCACAGATACGCAGTATTTT.

The rearrangement joins TRBV29-1 to TRBJ2-1; 14 bases agree with TRBD2. CDR3 length equals 16 residues. In germline, CDR1 is SQVTM, CDR2 ANQGSEA. Unmatched junction bases numbered 9, after V lost 5 bases and J lost 6 bases. The CDR3 DNA is TGCAGCGTTCGCCGACTAGCGGGGGGGCCTGGCAATGAGCAGTTCTTC. Translating it yields CSVRRLAGGPGNEQFF.

This clonotype was observed a few times. This rearrangement joins TRBV7-2 to TRBJ2-3, with 9 bases that match TRBD1. Germline V gene sequence: CDR1 SGHTA, CDR2 FQGNSA. The CDR3 is 16 residues long. J gave up 4 bases and V 5 bases, and 10 bases lay outside the gene matches. Written as DNA, the CDR3 is TGTGCCAGCAGCACCCGACAGGGGGTGAGCGCAGATACGCAGTATTTT. Translation gives CASSTRQGVSADTQYF.

In this sample, this clonotype turned up a few times. CDR3 sequence reads: CASSLYGGYSYEQYF. Here the CDR3 DNA reads TGCGCCAGCAGCTTGTACGGCGGATATTCCTACGAGCAGTACTTC. V gene TRBV5-1 combines with J gene TRBJ2-7; D gene unclear. Germline CDR1 reads SGHRS; CDR2 reads YFSETQ. V lost 1 base and J lost 1, with 12 bases in between. The CDR3 contains 15 residues. The full variable domain, its missing parts supplied by reference TRBV5-1 and TRBJ2-7, is KAGVTQTPRYLIKTRGQQVTLSCSPISGHRSVSWYQQTPGQGLQFLFEYFSETQRNKGNFPGRFSGRQFSNSRSEMNVSTLELGDSALYLCASSLYGGYSYEQYFGPGTRLTVT.

The CDR3 sequence: CASSQDGASSTDTQYF. DNA of the CDR3: TGCGCCAGCAGCCAAGATGGGGCATCGTCCACAGATACGCAGTATTTT. V is TRBV4-3 and J is TRBJ2-3; maybe TRBD1 (5 bases). CDR1 is LGHNA and CDR2 is YSLEER in the germline V gene. V lost 0 bases and J 2 bases, leaving 12 bases between the germline ends. This CDR3 has 16 amino acids.

The rearrangement joins TRBV7-6 to TRBJ2-7; possibly TRBD2 for D (5 bases). V was pared by 1 base and J by 7 bases, with 11 bases between. CDR3 length equals 13 residues. Germline loops: CDR1 SGHVS, CDR2 FNYEAQ. The CDR3 loop is CASSLEGLGEQYF. As DNA, the CDR3 is TGTGCCAGCAGCTTAGAAGGACTGGGGGAGCAGTACTTC.

This clonotype was counted a few times. The gene calls are TRBV12-3 or TRBV12-4 and TRBJ2-1; 13 nucleotides line up with TRBD2. V lost 2 bases and J lost 0; bases outside the gene matches: 10. This CDR3 contains 20 residues. CDR3 DNA sequence: TGTGCCAGCAGTTTATCCCTGGGGACTAGCGGGGACAGCTCCTACAATGAGCAGTTCTTC. Protein sequence: CASSLSLGTSGDSSYNEQFF.

This chain joins TRBV7-2 and TRBJ2-1, with 7 positions matching TRBD1. After removal of 2 bases from V and 7 bases from J, the junction contained 8 bases not matched to a gene. The germline gives CDR1 SGHTA, CDR2 FQGNSA. CDR3 length: 15 amino acids. The CDR3 DNA is TGTGCCAGCAGCTTATTCCCCGGGACAGAGAATGAGCAGTTCTTC. Translating it yields CASSLFPGTENEQFF.

This rearrangement joins TRBV7-2 to TRBJ1-1; no clear D gene. The CDR3 runs to 15 residues. The V end lost 2 bases, the J end lost 0 bases, and 10 bases lay between the germline ends. The germline CDR1 and CDR2 sequences are SGHTA and FQGNSA. CDR3 nucleotide sequence: TGTGCCAGCAGCTTAAACAGTCGCCTGAACACTGAAGCTTTCTTT. Translation gives CASSLNSRLNTEAFF.

This clonotype was observed many times. This sequence joins TRBV4-3 and TRBJ1-2; 7 bases match TRBD1. From germline, CDR1 is LGHNA and CDR2 YSLEER. V trimming: 0 bases; J trimming: 2 bases; junction bases outside the gene matches: 9. The CDR3 sequence is 17 residues long. The CDR3 spells CASSQDLTRDRNYGYTF. The CDR3 bases are TGCGCCAGCAGCCAAGATCTCACCCGGGACAGAAACTATGGCTACACCTTC.

This chain uses TRBV20-1 with TRBJ1-1; D gene unclear. Germline CDR1 is DFQATT and CDR2 is SNEGSKA (reference sequence). V was clipped by 5 bases and J by 0 bases, with 10 bases between them. The CDR3 spans 13 residues. CDR3 sequence reads: CSAGPQVNTEAFF. CDR3 nucleotides: TGCAGTGCTGGCCCACAAGTGAACACTGAAGCTTTCTTT.

The rearrangement links TRBV28 to TRBJ1-1; 7 bases fit TRBD1. Trimming at V came to 6 bases and at J to 2 bases, leaving 12 bases not matched to a gene. The CDR3 length is 16 residues. CDR1 MDHEN and CDR2 SYDVKM come from the germline V gene. CDR3 loop: CASRRQPGTVNTEAFF. The CDR3 DNA is TGTGCCAGCAGGAGACAACCCGGGACAGTCAACACTGAAGCTTTCTTT.

The V gene is TRBV20-1, the J gene TRBJ1-2; D unclear. The germline V gene has CDR1 DFQATT and CDR2 SNEGSKA (reference sequence). The CDR3 loop spans 13 amino acids. In DNA form, the CDR3 reads TGCAGCCCACGGCCCGAAACTAACTATGGCTACACCTTC. Translating it yields CSPRPETNYGYTF.

The J gene is TRBJ1-6, the V gene TRBV28; D is perhaps TRBD1 (5 bases). The V gene lost 5 bases and the J gene lost 8 bases, with 10 bases spanning the gap. Germline CDR1 MDHEN, CDR2 SYDVKM. There are 13 residues in the CDR3. The CDR3, as DNA: TGTGCCAGCAGTCCCCAGGGATATTCACCCCTCCACTTT. Its protein product is CASSPQGYSPLHF.

This clonotype was counted at least ten times. This rearrangement joins TRBV4-3 to TRBJ1-5, with D possibly being TRBD1 (6 bases). The CDR3 spans 16 residues. Trimming pared 0 bases from V and 0 bases from J, leaving 9 bases between. Germline V gene data show CDR1 as LGHNA and CDR2 as YSLEER. This CDR3 is CASSQDSGDSNQPQHF. DNA for the CDR3: TGCGCCAGCAGCCAAGATTCAGGGGATAGCAATCAGCCCCAGCATTTT.

The chain uses TRBV11-2 and TRBJ2-2, with 7 bases fitting TRBD1. Germline V CDR1 and CDR2: SGHAT, FQNNGV. This CDR3 comprises 15 residues. Trimming took 5 bases from V and 1 from J; bases not matched to a gene: 4. CDR3 nucleotides: TGTGCCAGCAGCCAGGACAGGTTGAACACCGGGGAGCTGTTTTTT. Translating gives CASSQDRLNTGELFF.

This clonotype has a handful of counts. The CDR3 loop is CSARLAGDDTDTQYF. In nucleotides, the CDR3 is TGCAGTGCCCGACTAGCGGGGGATGATACAGATACGCAGTATTTT. The V call is TRBV20-1, the J call TRBJ2-3, with TRBD2 identical over 12 bases. Germline-derived CDR1 and CDR2 are DFQATT and SNEGSKA (reference sequence). V lost 6 bases and J lost 3; bases outside the gene matches: 7. The CDR3 has 15 residues.

In its sample, this clonotype was seen a few times. The V and J genes are TRBV15 and TRBJ1-5, with 7 bases lining up with TRBD1. The length of the CDR3 is 15 residues. Trimming took 3 bases from V and 5 from J; bases not matched to a gene: 7. The germline gives CDR1 LNHNV, CDR2 YYDKDF (reference sequence). In nucleotides, the CDR3 is TGTGCCACCAGCAGGGAACAGGGGTGGGATCAGCCCCAGCATTTT. Amino acid sequence: CATSREQGWDQPQHF.

V and J are TRBV5-4 and TRBJ2-1, with 12 bases aligning to TRBD2. Germline trimming cut 4 bases from V and 0 bases from J; bases unmatched to any gene: 8. CDR1 and CDR2 from the germline V gene are SGHNT and YYREEE (reference sequence). This CDR3 region has 18 residues. Here the CDR3 DNA reads TGTGCCAGCAGCCCTAGCGGGGGGGCTATTAGCTCCTACAATGAGCAGTTCTTC. This translates into CASSPSGGAISSYNEQFF.

This clonotype was counted many times. The rearrangement joins TRBV6-2 or TRBV6-3 to TRBJ1-1; the D gene is possibly TRBD1 (5 bases). The V and J ends lost 2 bases and 10 bases respectively, with 11 bases between them. The CDR3 consists of 12 residues. Germline loops: CDR1 MNHEY, CDR2 SVGEGT. CDR3 DNA sequence: TGTGCCAGCAGTTACGGGCGGGGACCAGCTTTCTTT. It yields the protein CASSYGRGPAFF.

The chain carries TRBV20-1 and TRBJ2-6, with a weak D call TRBD2 (5 bases). The V gene's germline CDR1 is DFQATT and CDR2 SNEGSKA (reference sequence). V lost 6 bases and J 4 bases, leaving 10 bases between the germline ends. This CDR3 comprises 13 residues. Written as DNA, the CDR3 is TGCAGTGCGCCTAGCCTGGGGGCCAACGTCCTGACTTTC. This sequence encodes CSAPSLGANVLTF.

V gene TRBV12-3 or TRBV12-4 combines with J gene TRBJ1-1; 10 bases line up with TRBD1. V lost 3 bases, J lost 11 bases, and 6 bases stayed unmatched. The CDR3 spans 13 residues. The CDR3 loop reads CASSLGTGDPAFF. For the CDR3, the DNA is TGTGCCAGCAGTTTGGGGACAGGGGACCCGGCTTTCTTT.

The J gene is TRBJ2-7, the V gene TRBV7-2; D is possibly TRBD1 (6 bases). V lost 4 bases and J lost 1, with 14 bases in between. Germline V gene data show CDR1 as SGHTA and CDR2 as FQGNSA. This CDR3 region has 15 residues. This CDR3 reads CASSSGQHSSYEQYF. The CDR3 nucleotides read TGTGCCAGCAGCTCTGGACAGCATTCTTCCTACGAGCAGTACTTC.

This chain uses TRBV6-5 with TRBJ2-1; the D gene is possibly TRBD2 (5 bases). The CDR3 runs to 12 residues. Germline lookup yields CDR1 MNHEY and CDR2 SVGAGI. V lost 8 bases and J lost 6, with 11 bases in between. CDR3 loop: CASRGFFNEQFF. Written as DNA, the CDR3 is TGTGCCAGCCGCGGGTTTTTCAATGAGCAGTTCTTC.

This clonotype has a handful of counts. The chain employs TRBV20-1 and TRBJ2-7; 8 bases fit TRBD1. The CDR3 length is 14 residues. V trimming: 3 bases; J trimming: 7 bases; junction bases outside the gene matches: 11. Germline CDR1 is DFQATT and CDR2 is SNEGSKA (reference sequence). This chain's CDR3 is CSARAQGAQGEQYF. The CDR3 DNA follows: TGCAGTGCTAGGGCCCAGGGGGCGCAGGGAGAGCAGTACTTC.

This clonotype was observed many times. This chain links TRBV7-8 with TRBJ1-6, with a weak D call TRBD1 (5 bases). This CDR3 spans 14 amino acids. Germline lookup yields CDR1 SGHVS and CDR2 FQNEAQ. Trimming left V 5 bases short and J 10 bases short, with 15 bases between. CDR3 amino acids: CASSRSQGVSPLHF. CDR3 bases: TGTGCCAGCAGCCGATCCCAGGGTGTATCACCCCTCCACTTT.

The chain has TRBV3-2 and TRBJ1-5; the D call of TRBD1 is as the table states it, not checked on the DNA. TRBV3-2 is classified as a pseudogene. This CDR3 comprises 17 residues. CDR3 sequence (DNA): TGTGCCACCCTTCTACCGGGACAGGCGAGTGTGAGTCAGCCCCAGCATTTT. This encodes CATLLPGQASVSQPQHF.